Listed here are 15 T cell receptor beta chains from one sample, sequenced in a study. Produced via immunoSEQ multiplex PCR; TCRdb's table is partial and in-frame only. The data hold about 50,000 clones, with about 92% observed a single time. The sample was PBMCs. These receptors were taken from a man aged 40-49 years with rheumatoid arthritis.

V is TRBV7-9 and J is TRBJ1-6, with 10 bases lining up with TRBD1. The ends lost 2 bases at V and 8 bases at J; junction bases unmatched: 3. The germline V gene encodes CDR1 SEHNR and CDR2 FQNEAQ (reference sequence). The CDR3 length is 15 residues. The DNA of the CDR3 is TGTGCCAGCAGCTTAAGGGACAGGGGACATTCACCCCTCCACTTT. Protein sequence: CASSLRDRGHSPLHF.

The chain is built from TRBV27 and TRBJ2-1; D is ambiguous. The CDR3 is 12 amino acids. V was clipped by 2 bases and J by 4 bases, with 3 bases between them. Germline values: CDR1 MNHEY, CDR2 SMNVEV (reference sequence). The CDR3 DNA reads as TGTGCCAGCAGTTTAGGTTACAATGAGCAGTTCTTC. This codes for CASSLGYNEQFF.

The rearrangement links TRBV29-1 to TRBJ1-5; tentative D call: TRBD1 (5 bases). The V gene lost 3 bases and the J gene lost 1 base, with 7 bases spanning the gap. Germline-derived CDR1 and CDR2 are SQVTM and ANQGSEA. The CDR3 length is 13 residues. The CDR3 protein is CSVDGQSNQPQHF. In DNA, the CDR3 is TGCAGCGTTGATGGACAAAGCAATCAGCCCCAGCATTTT.

This clone was observed once. V is TRBV9 and J is TRBJ2-3; D is unclear. Trimming stripped 4 bases from V and 5 bases from J, with 11 bases between. The CDR3 totals 13 residues. Per the germline V gene, CDR1 is SGDLS and CDR2 is YYNGEE. CDR3 protein: CASSPWAEDTQYF. In DNA, the CDR3 is TGTGCCAGCAGCCCCTGGGCGGAAGATACGCAGTATTTT.

This chain uses TRBV10-3 with TRBJ2-3; D unresolved. Germline-derived CDR1 and CDR2 are ENHRY and SYGVKD. The CDR3 consists of 14 residues. V was trimmed by 0 bases and J by 2 bases, leaving 6 bases between them. CDR3 coding DNA: TGTGCCATCAGTGAGTCACGAACCACAGATACGCAGTATTTT. This gives the protein CAISESRTTDTQYF.

The chain carries TRBV24-1 and TRBJ2-4, with 8 bases matching TRBD2. Trimming at V came to 2 bases and at J to 1 base, leaving 3 bases not matched to a gene. The length of the CDR3 is 16 residues. CDR1 and CDR2 (germline): KGHDR, SFDVKD. DNA for the CDR3: TGTGCCACCAGTGATTCGCGGGAGGAGGCCAAAAACATTCAGTACTTC. The encoded protein is CATSDSREEAKNIQYF.

V gene TRBV28 combines with J gene TRBJ1-4; no reliable D call. There are 14 residues in the CDR3. V lost 7 bases and J lost 7, with 16 bases in between. Germline CDR1 is MDHEN and CDR2 is SYDVKM. The CDR3 reads CASTTSGVSEKLFF. The CDR3 DNA sequence: TGTGCCAGCACAACTTCCGGGGTTAGTGAAAAACTGTTTTTT.

The rearrangement links TRBV2 to TRBJ1-1; D is unclear. The V gene's germline CDR1 is SNHLY and CDR2 FYNNEI. The CDR3 has 15 amino acids. The V and J ends lost 2 bases and 0 bases respectively, with 10 bases between them. CDR3 loop: CASSEWGGLNTEAFF. Written as DNA, the CDR3 is TGTGCCAGCAGTGAATGGGGAGGGTTGAACACTGAAGCTTTCTTT.

This clone was seen a handful of times. CDR3 protein: CASSYLRGGASSSYEQYF. CDR3 in DNA: TGTGCCAGCAGTTACTTGCGGGGGGGCGCCTCCAGCTCCTACGAGCAGTACTTC. The chain combines TRBV6-7 with TRBJ2-7; 9 positions match TRBD2. TRBV6-7 is identified as an open reading frame with a role that is uncertain. The CDR3 is 18 amino acids. V lost 1 base and J lost 0; bases outside the gene matches: 10.

This sequence joins TRBV28 and TRBJ2-7; D not certain. From germline, CDR1 is MDHEN and CDR2 SYDVKM. CDR3 length: 11 amino acids. Trimming removed 1 base at V and 6 bases at J, with 4 bases between. The CDR3 is CASSLFSEQYF. In nucleotides, the CDR3 is TGTGCCAGCAGTTTATTTTCCGAGCAGTACTTC.

The J gene is TRBJ1-6, the V gene TRBV3-1 (or the pseudogene TRBV3-2); TRBD1 matches at 8 bases. J was trimmed by 7 bases and V by 4 bases; bases with no gene match: 6. Germline CDR1 reads LGHDT; CDR2 reads YNNKEL (reference sequence). The CDR3 consists of 15 residues. The CDR3 protein is CASSPDRVYNSPLHF. The CDR3 coding sequence is TGTGCCAGCAGCCCGGACAGGGTATACAATTCACCCCTCCACTTT.

The chain employs TRBV6-5 and TRBJ2-7; D is ambiguous. This CDR3 comprises 14 residues. Germline V gene sequence: CDR1 MNHEY, CDR2 SVGAGI. V dropped 6 bases and J dropped 2 bases, with 14 bases sitting between them. This CDR3 reads CASSIRTGPYEQYF. The CDR3 nucleotides are TGTGCCAGCAGCATCAGGACCGGACCCTACGAGCAGTACTTC.

V usage is TRBV11-2 and J usage is TRBJ1-2, with D perhaps matching TRBD1 (6 bases). The CDR3 length is 16 residues. Trimming stripped 5 bases from V and 3 bases from J, with 19 bases between. Germline CDR1 SGHAT, CDR2 FQNNGV. CDR3 in amino acids: CASSLIRGGYDYGYTF. DNA of the CDR3: TGTGCCAGCAGCCTCATAAGGGGGGGGTACGACTATGGCTACACCTTC.

This rearrangement joins TRBV6-5 to TRBJ2-2; D perhaps matches TRBD2 (6 bases). This CDR3 comprises 15 residues. Per the germline V gene, CDR1 is MNHEY and CDR2 is SVGAGI. The V gene lost 6 bases and the J gene lost 5 bases, with 16 bases spanning the gap. The CDR3 DNA is TGTGCCAGCAGATCCGGGGAGGACGAAACCGGGGAGCTGTTTTTT. Amino acids: CASRSGEDETGELFF.

This sequence joins TRBV7-2 and TRBJ2-3, with unresolved D. The CDR3 has 15 amino acids. Trimming took 6 bases from V and 0 from J, leaving 13 bases between them. Germline CDR1 SGHTA, CDR2 FQGNSA. CDR3 in DNA: TGTGCCAGCAGTCCATCCTTCTCTAGCACAGATACGCAGTATTTT. Translation: CASSPSFSSTDTQYF.